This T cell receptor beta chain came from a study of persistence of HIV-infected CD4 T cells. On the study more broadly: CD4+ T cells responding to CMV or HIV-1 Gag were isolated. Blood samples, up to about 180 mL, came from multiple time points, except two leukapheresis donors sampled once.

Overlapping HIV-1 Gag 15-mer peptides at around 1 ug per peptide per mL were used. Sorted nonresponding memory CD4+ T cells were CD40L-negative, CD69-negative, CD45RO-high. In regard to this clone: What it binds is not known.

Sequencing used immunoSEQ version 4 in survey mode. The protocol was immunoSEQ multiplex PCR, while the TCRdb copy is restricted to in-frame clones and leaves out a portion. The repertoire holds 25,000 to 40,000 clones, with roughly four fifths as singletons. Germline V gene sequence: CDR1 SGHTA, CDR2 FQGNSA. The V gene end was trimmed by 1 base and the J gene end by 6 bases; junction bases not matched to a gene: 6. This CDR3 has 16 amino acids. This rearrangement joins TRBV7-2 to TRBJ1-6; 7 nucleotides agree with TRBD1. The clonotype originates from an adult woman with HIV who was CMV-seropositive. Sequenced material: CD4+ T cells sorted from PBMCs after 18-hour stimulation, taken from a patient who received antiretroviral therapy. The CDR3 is CASSLGPAGGNSPLHF. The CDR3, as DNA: TGTGCCAGCAGCTTAGGACCCGCAGGGGGTAATTCACCCCTCCACTTT.